The present entry profiles one TCR beta chain with its context. V was clipped by 3 bases and J by 5 bases; unmatched bases: 8. From germline, CDR1 is SQVTM and CDR2 ANQGSEA. The CDR3 is 15 amino acids. These data come from a study of blood T cell repertoires in COVID-19. Turning to the study itself: Samples taken during acute and convalescent COVID-19 were collected in the United States, Italy and Spain. PBMCs, B-cell-depleted T cells, or T cells were the source of the cDNA or gDNA that made up the material.

The protocol was immunoSEQ multiplex PCR, while the TCRdb copy is restricted to in-frame clones and leaves out a portion. Among tens of thousands of clones listed, around 81% were seen once. Input material: peripheral blood. This TCR was sampled from a man of 80 years or more with COVID-19, enrolled during active disease. V usage is TRBV29-1 and J usage is TRBJ2-5; 11 nucleotides agree with TRBD2. In DNA, the CDR3 is TGCAGCGTTGATGTGACTAGCGGGAAGGGGGAGACCCAGTACTTC. It encodes CSVDVTSGKGETQYF.